This T cell receptor (beta chain) was recorded in a study of T cell responses to AZD1222 COVID-19 vaccine. This clone appeared once. Its cognate antigen is unknown. Germline CDR1 reads LNHDA; CDR2 reads SQIVND (reference sequence). This CDR3 has 14 amino acids. V lost 6 bases and J lost 1; bases outside the gene matches: 0. Findings of the study overall: Among those given AZD1222, only six were seropositive at baseline.

Profiling relied on immunoSEQ multiplex PCR, and the TCRdb table lists in-frame clones only, not all of them. The sample has 100,000 to 150,000 clones; 88% are singletons. The source was peripheral blood, collected on day 0 of AZD1222 vaccination. This TCR was sampled from an adult in good health. The chain carries TRBV19 and TRBJ2-2, with TRBD1 matching over 9 bases. The CDR3 coding sequence is TGTGCCAGTAGGGGACAGGGGAACACCGGGGAGCTGTTTTTT. It is translated as CASRGQGNTGELFF.